This TCR beta chain emerged from a study of Ad26.COV2.S vaccination and SARS-CoV-2 variants. Study-wide background: This donor came from the COV1001 trial of Ad26.COV2.S.

Assay used: immunoSEQ multiplex PCR; TCRdb lists only in-frame clones, some missing. The repertoire holds hundreds of thousands of clones, with approximately 88% as singletons. Treatment indicated: approximately 18 received Ad26.COV2.S at low or high dose, single or two shots; about five received placebo; per-sample allocation not given. The investigators took samples on day 63 after the first vaccine or placebo injection. Concerning this clone itself: The antigen is not known.

The CDR3 sequence is 13 residues long. V shed 0 bases and J shed 4 bases, with 6 bases lying between them. Study-wide results and caveats: There was reportedly substantial breadth in spike-specific CD8+ and CD4+ T cell responses after vaccination. Quantification of TCR breadth and depth may have yielded underestimates of total T cell responses.

The V gene is TRBV12-3 or TRBV12-4, the J gene TRBJ1-1, with D unresolved. This sample comprised peripheral blood, obtained in a trial of Ad26.COV2.S vaccine versus placebo. The source of this sequence is a person aged 18-65 years who received the Ad26.COV2.S COVID-19 vaccine or a placebo. As DNA, the CDR3 is TGTGCCAGCAGTTTAGCACTTTTCACTGAAGCTTTCTTT. It encodes CASSLALFTEAFF.